Below, 5 T cell receptor beta chains from the same sample are listed, as sequenced in a study of molecular identifiers for immune sequencing clone quantification. TCRdb used MiXCR to reprocess the PCR reads, holding one entry per CDR3 protein. The data show 490,000 or so distinct CDR3 sequences, with about 21% seen just once and around 0.86% held by the top ten. Sequences were obtained from naive CD8+ T cells from blood, with Jurkat cell RNA spiked in. This sample's subset: FACS-sorted CD8+CD4-CCR7+CD45RA+ naive T cells. These receptors were collected from a human donor in good health. Some libraries in this study had Jurkat cell RNA spiked in.

The chain couples TRBV6-2 or TRBV6-3 to TRBJ2-2; TRBD1 matches at 10 bases. The V gene end was trimmed by 5 bases and the J gene end by 3 bases; junction bases not matched to a gene: 6. This CDR3 is 16 amino acids long. CDR1 MNHEY and CDR2 SVGEGT come from the germline V gene. This CDR3 is CASSQDRGRDTGELFF. CDR3 sequence (DNA): TGTGCCAGCAGTCAAGACAGGGGGCGAGACACCGGGGAGCTGTTTTTT.

Ten or more counts support this clonotype. V is TRBV12-3 or TRBV12-4 and J is TRBJ2-3, with D perhaps given as TRBD1 or TRBD2 (5 bases each). The V end was cut by 3 bases, the J end by 2 bases, with 9 bases between. CDR3 length: 14 amino acids. CDR3 nucleotide sequence: TGTGCCAGCAGTTTTGCCGGGACCACAGATACGCAGTATTTT. This sequence encodes CASSFAGTTDTQYF.

The CDR3 DNA follows: TGTGCCAGCAGCCAAGGACTAGCGGGGGACCTAAGGACCGGGGAGCTGTTTTTT. As protein: CASSQGLAGDLRTGELFF. The V call is TRBV14, the J call TRBJ2-2, with 12 bases matching TRBD2. In germline, CDR1 is SGHDN, CDR2 FVKESK. With V trimmed by 1 base and J by 5 bases, 8 bases remained unmatched. The CDR3 totals 18 residues.

Note on this clonotype: This may be a read error: a much more frequent sequence differs by one nucleotide. This chain uses TRBV28 with TRBJ2-3; the match to TRBD2 covers 8 bases. Germline loops: CDR1 MDHEN, CDR2 SYDVKM. The CDR3 length is 20 residues. The junction had 17 bases not matched to a gene; V was cut back by 3 bases and J by 0 bases. For the CDR3, the DNA is TGTGCCAGCAGTTTCCGCCTCCAACGGGGGGGCGGCGGGAGCACAGATACGCAGTATTTT. Its protein is CASSFRLQRGGGGSTDTQYF.

This clonotype was observed many times. The chain couples TRBV4-3 to TRBJ2-7, with D possibly matching TRBD2 (6 bases). Germline CDR1 LGHNA, CDR2 YSLEER. This CDR3 region has 18 residues. The V end was cut by 0 bases, the J end by 2 bases, with 20 bases between. The CDR3 is CASSQDLYSEGQAYEQYF. CDR3 bases: TGCGCCAGCAGCCAAGATCTATATTCGGAGGGGCAGGCCTACGAGCAGTACTTC.